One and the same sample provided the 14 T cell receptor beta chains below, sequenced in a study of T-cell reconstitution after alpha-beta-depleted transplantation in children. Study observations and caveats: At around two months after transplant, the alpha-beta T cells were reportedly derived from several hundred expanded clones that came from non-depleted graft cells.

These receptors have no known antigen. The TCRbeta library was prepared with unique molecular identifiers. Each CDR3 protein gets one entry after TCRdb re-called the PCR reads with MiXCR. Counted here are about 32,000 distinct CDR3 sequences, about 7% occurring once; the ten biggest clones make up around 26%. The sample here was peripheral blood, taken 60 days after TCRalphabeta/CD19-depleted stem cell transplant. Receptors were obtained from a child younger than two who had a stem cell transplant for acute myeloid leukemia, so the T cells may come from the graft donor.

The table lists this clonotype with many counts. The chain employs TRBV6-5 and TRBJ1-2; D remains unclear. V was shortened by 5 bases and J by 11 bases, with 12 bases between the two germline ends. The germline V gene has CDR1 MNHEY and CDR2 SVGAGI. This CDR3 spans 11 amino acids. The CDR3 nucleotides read TGTGCCAGCAGTCCTGGTCGTGGGTACACCTTC. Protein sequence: CASSPGRGYTF.

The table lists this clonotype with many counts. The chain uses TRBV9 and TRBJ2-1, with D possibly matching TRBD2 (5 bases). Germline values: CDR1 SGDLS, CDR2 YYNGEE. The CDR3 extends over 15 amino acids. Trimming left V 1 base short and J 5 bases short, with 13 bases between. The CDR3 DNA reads TGTGCCAGCAGCGTAAGGTTTAGCGCAAACAATGAGCAGTTCTTC. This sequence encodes CASSVRFSANNEQFF.

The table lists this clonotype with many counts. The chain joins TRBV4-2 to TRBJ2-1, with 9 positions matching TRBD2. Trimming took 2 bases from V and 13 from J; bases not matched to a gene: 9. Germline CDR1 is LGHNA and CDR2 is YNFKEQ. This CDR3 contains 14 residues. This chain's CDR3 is CASSQPIAGEDQFF. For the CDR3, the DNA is TGTGCCAGCAGCCAACCAATAGCGGGAGAGGACCAGTTCTTC.

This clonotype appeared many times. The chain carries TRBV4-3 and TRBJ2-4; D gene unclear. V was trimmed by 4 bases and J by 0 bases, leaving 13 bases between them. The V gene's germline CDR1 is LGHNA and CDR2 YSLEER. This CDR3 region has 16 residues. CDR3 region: CASSPDPVIAKNIQYF. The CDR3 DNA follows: TGCGCCAGCAGCCCCGACCCTGTGATAGCCAAAAACATTCAGTACTTC.

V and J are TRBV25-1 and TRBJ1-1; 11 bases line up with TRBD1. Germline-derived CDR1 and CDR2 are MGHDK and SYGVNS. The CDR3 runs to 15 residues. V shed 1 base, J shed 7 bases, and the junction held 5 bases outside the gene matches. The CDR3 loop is CASSELDRGQGEAFF. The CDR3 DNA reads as TGTGCCAGCAGTGAATTGGACAGGGGGCAGGGTGAAGCTTTCTTT.

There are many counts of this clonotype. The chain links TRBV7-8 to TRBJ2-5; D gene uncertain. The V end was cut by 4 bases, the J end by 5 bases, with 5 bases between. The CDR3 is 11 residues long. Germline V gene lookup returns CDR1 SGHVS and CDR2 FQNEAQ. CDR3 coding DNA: TGTGCCAGCAGCTCATCGGAGACCCAGTACTTC. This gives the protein CASSSSETQYF.

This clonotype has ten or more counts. For the CDR3, the DNA is TGTGCCAGCAGCTCCTGGACAGATCTAGCCAAAAACATTCAGTACTTC. Amino acids: CASSSWTDLAKNIQYF. The chain recombines TRBV7-2 with TRBJ2-4, with D possibly matching TRBD1 (6 bases). The CDR3 totals 16 residues. Trimming removed 4 bases from V and 0 bases from J, with 13 bases in between. Per the germline V gene, CDR1 is SGHTA and CDR2 is FQGNSA.

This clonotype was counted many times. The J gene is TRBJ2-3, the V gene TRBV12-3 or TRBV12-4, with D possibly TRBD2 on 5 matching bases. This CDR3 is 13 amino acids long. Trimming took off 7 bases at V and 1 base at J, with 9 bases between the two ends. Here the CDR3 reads CASTEEGTDTQYF. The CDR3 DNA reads TGTGCCAGCACGGAGGAGGGCACAGATACGCAGTATTTT.

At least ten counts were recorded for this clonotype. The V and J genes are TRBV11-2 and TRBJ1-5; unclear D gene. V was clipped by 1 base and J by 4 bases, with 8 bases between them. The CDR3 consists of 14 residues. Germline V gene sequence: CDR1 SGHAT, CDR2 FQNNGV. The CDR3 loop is CASSLGPDNQPQHF. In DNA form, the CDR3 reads TGTGCCAGCAGCTTAGGCCCAGATAATCAGCCCCAGCATTTT.

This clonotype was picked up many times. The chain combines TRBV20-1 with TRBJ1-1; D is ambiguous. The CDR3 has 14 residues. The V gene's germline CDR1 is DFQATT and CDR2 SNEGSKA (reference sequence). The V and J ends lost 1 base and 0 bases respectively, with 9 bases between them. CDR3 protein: CSARGAALNTEAFF. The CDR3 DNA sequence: TGCAGTGCTAGAGGGGCAGCTCTGAACACTGAAGCTTTCTTT.

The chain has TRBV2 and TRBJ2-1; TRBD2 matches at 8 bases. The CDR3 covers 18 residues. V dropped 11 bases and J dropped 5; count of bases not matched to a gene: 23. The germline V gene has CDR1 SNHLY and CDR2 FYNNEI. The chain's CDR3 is CACCSLGRAGADNNEQFF. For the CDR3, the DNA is TGTGCCTGCTGTTCCCTCGGGAGAGCGGGAGCAGATAACAATGAGCAGTTCTTC.

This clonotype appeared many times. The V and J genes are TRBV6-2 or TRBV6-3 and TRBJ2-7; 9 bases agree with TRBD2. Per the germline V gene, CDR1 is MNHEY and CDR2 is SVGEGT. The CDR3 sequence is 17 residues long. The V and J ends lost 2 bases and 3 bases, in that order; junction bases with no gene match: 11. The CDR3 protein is CASSYNPGSGRNYEQYF. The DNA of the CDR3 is TGTGCCAGCAGTTACAACCCGGGGAGCGGGAGGAACTACGAGCAGTACTTC.

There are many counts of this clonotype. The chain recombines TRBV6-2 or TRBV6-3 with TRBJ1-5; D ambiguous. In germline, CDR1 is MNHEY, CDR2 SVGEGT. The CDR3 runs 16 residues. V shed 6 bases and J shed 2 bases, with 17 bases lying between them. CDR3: CASRYGGGLGNQPQHF. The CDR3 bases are TGTGCCAGCAGGTATGGAGGCGGTCTAGGCAATCAGCCCCAGCATTTT.

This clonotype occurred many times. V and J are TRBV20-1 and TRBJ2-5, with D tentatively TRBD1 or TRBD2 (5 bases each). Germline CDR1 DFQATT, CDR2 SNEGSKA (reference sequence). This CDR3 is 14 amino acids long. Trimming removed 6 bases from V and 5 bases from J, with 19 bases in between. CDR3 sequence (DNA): TGCAGTGCAAGCCGAAAGCTCGGGGCGGAGACCCAGTACTTC. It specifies CSASRKLGAETQYF.